These T cell receptor beta chains were read from a single sample in a study of blood T cell repertoires in COVID-19. The table came from immunoSEQ multiplex PCR; TCRdb's copy has only in-frame clones and leaves some out. The sample holds about 160,000 clones, 80% to 90% seen once. The sample was peripheral blood. These receptors were obtained from an older man with acute or convalescent COVID-19. CDR3s include the opening cysteine and the closing phenylalanine or tryptophan. D genes are given only for firm matches. Expanded clones get a size class; other rows say once, few or many, or leave the size out.

d_call | j_call | v_call | clone_size | cdr3_nt | cdr3_aa
NA | TRBJ1-1 | TRBV10-3 | NA | TGTGCCATCAAAAAGGGAGTCAACACTGAAGCTTTCTTT | CAIKKGVNTEAFF
NA | TRBJ1-2 | TRBV3-1/TRBV3-2 | NA | TGTGCCAGCAGCCAAGATGAGGGCTACACCTTC | CASSQDEGYTF
NA | TRBJ2-5 | TRBV24-1 | NA | TGTGCCACCAGTGACCCGAGTCTTTTACCCCAAGAGACCCAGTACTTC | CATSDPSLLPQETQYF
TRBD2 | TRBJ2-1 | TRBV5-4 | once | TGTGCCAGCAGACCCGGGACTAGCGGGAGCGGTGAGCAGTTCTTC | CASRPGTSGSGEQFF
TRBD1 | TRBJ1-6 | TRBV7-2 | NA | TGTGCCAGCAGCTTAGACAGGGGGCTGAATTCACCCCTCCACTTT | CASSLDRGLNSPLHF
NA | TRBJ2-1 | TRBV7-2 | NA | TGTGCCAGCAGCTTAGTACGAGGGAGAAATGAGCAGTTCTTC | CASSLVRGRNEQFF
NA | TRBJ1-3 | TRBV7-2 | NA | TGTGCCAGCAGCCCCTTGGCTCTTGCTGGAAACACCATATATTTT | CASSPLALAGNTIYF
TRBD2 | TRBJ2-3 | TRBV7-2 | NA | TGTGCCAGCAGCCCCTTTGCGCGGGGGACCACAGATACGCAGTATTTT | CASSPFARGTTDTQYF
NA | TRBJ2-2 | TRBV12-5 | NA | TGTGCTAGTGGTTTGGCTCGCACCGGGGAGCTGTTTTTT | CASGLARTGELFF
NA | TRBJ2-1 | TRBV7-3 | NA | TGTGCCAGCAGCTTTGGCGGGGCGACCAATGAGCAGTTCTTC | CASSFGGATNEQFF
TRBD1 | TRBJ2-2 | TRBV3-1/TRBV3-2 | NA | TGTGCCAGCACCCAACAGGGGGCGTACACCGGGGAGCTGTTTTTT | CASTQQGAYTGELFF
NA | TRBJ2-6 | TRBV7-3 | NA | TGTGCCAGCAGCTCGTCCGGGACAGGGGCCAACGTCCTGACTTTC | CASSSSGTGANVLTF
NA | TRBJ2-3 | TRBV6-5 | NA | TGTGCCAGCAGGGGTTCCGGCCACCAGGCAGATACGCAGTATTTT | CASRGSGHQADTQYF
NA | TRBJ1-5 | TRBV19 | NA | TGTGCCAGTATGTATCGACAGCAAAATCAGCCCCAGCATTTT | CASMYRQQNQPQHF
NA | TRBJ1-5 | TRBV19 | NA | TGTGCCAGTAGTATAGTTTGGGCAGACAATCAGCCCCAGCATTTT | CASSIVWADNQPQHF
NA | TRBJ1-6 | TRBV3-1/TRBV3-2 | NA | TGTGCCAGCAGCCCAGGACTGGATAATTCACCCCTCCACTTT | CASSPGLDNSPLHF
NA | TRBJ2-7 | TRBV28 | NA | TGTGCCAGCAGTTTGGAGTACGAGCAGTACTTC | CASSLEYEQYF
TRBD2 | TRBJ2-1 | TRBV29-1 | once | TGCAGCGTAGCCCGCACTAGCGGGAGCTTTAGTTCCTACAATGAGCAGTTCTTC | CSVARTSGSFSSYNEQFF
NA | TRBJ2-7 | TRBV28 | NA | TGTGCCAGCAGTTTTTTATACGAGCAGTACTTC | CASSFLYEQYF
NA | TRBJ2-1 | TRBV7-2 | NA | TGTGCCAGCAGCTTAGTTCCCCCGGGAAATGAGCAGTTCTTC | CASSLVPPGNEQFF
NA | TRBJ1-6 | TRBV5-8 | NA | TGTGCCAGCAGCCCCCATGGACAGAGCTCCTATAATTCACCCCTCCACTTT | CASSPHGQSSYNSPLHF
TRBD2 | TRBJ2-7 | TRBV9 | NA | TGTGCCAGCAGCGTAGGGGACGGACTAGCGGCGGTCTACGAGCAGTACTTC | CASSVGDGLAAVYEQYF
NA | TRBJ2-7 | TRBV30 | once | TGTGCCTGGAGCAACCTTCCTAGTGGCGAGCAGTACTTC | CAWSNLPSGEQYF
TRBD2 | TRBJ2-7 | TRBV19 | NA | TGTGCCAGTAGTATGACTAGCGTCGGTGGGATGGAGCAGTACTTC | CASSMTSVGGMEQYF
TRBD2 | TRBJ2-5 | TRBV28 | few | TGTGCCAGCAGTCCCGCGGGGGGGTACCAAGAGACCCAGTACTTC | CASSPAGGYQETQYF
TRBD2 | TRBJ2-1 | TRBV20-1 | NA | TGCAGTGCTAGTTGGCTAGCGGGAGTATTCAATGAGCAGTTCTTC | CSASWLAGVFNEQFF
NA | TRBJ1-3 | TRBV9 | NA | TGTGCCAGCAGCGTAGCGGCAGGGTATGGAAACACCATATATTTT | CASSVAAGYGNTIYF
TRBD1 | TRBJ2-3 | TRBV3-1/TRBV3-2 | NA | TGTGCCAGCAGCCCCACAGGGGGTTATACGCAGTATTTT | CASSPTGGYTQYF